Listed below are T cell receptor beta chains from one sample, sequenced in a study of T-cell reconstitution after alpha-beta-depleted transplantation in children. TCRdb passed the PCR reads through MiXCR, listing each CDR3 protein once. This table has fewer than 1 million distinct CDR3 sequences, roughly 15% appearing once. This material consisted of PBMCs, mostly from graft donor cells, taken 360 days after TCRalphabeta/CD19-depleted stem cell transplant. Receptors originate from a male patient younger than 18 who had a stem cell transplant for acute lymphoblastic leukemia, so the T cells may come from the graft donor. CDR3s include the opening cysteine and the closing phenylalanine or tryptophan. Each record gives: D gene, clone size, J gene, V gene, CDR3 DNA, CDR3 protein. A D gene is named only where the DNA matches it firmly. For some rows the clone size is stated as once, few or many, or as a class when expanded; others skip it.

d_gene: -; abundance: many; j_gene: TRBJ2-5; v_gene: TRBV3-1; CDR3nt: TGTGCCAGCAGCCAGTCGGCTGAGACCCAGTACTTC; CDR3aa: CASSQSAETQYF
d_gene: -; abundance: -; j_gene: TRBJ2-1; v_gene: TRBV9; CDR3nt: TGTGCCAGCAGCGTAGGCAGGCATGAGCAGTTCTTC; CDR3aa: CASSVGRHEQFF
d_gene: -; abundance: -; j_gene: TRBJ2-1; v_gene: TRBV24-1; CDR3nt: TGTGCCACCAGTGATTTAGCTCCCTCCTACAATGAGCAGTTCTTC; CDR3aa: CATSDLAPSYNEQFF
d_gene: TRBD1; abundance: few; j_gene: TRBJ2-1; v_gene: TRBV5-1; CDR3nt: TGCGCCAGCAGCTTGAAGGGGGCAGGGGGATTACTTGCCTACAATGAGCAGTTCTTC; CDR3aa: CASSLKGAGGLLAYNEQFF
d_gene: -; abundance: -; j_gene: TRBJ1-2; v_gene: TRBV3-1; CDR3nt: TGTGCCAGCAGCCAAACCCGGGCAGGGGATCACTATGGCTACACCTTC; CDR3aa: CASSQTRAGDHYGYTF
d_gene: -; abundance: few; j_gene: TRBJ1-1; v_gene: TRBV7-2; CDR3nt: TGTGCCAGCAGCCTCAGACAGCATGAAGCTTTCTTT; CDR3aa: CASSLRQHEAFF
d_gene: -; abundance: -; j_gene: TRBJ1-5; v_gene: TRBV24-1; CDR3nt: TGTGCCACCAGTGATTTAGGGGACGGTTATCAGCCCCAGCATTTT; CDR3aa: CATSDLGDGYQPQHF
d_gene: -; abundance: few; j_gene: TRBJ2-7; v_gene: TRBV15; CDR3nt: TGTGCCACCAGCAGAGTCTTCGGGCCGACGAGCGAGCAGTACTTC; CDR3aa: CATSRVFGPTSEQYF
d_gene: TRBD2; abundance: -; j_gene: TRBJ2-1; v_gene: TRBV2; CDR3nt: TGTGCCAGCAGTCCATTCGGGAGGACACTGAGCTCCTACAATGAGCAGTTCTTC; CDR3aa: CASSPFGRTLSSYNEQFF
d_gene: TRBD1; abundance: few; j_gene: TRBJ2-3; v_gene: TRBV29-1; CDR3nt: TGCAGCGCTTCGGGACAGGGATTCACAGATACGCAGTATTTT; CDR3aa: CSASGQGFTDTQYF
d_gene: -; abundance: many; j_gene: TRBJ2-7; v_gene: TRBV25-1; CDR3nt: TGTGCCAGCAGTGGAAGGTGGGACTACGAGCAGTACTTC; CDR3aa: CASSGRWDYEQYF
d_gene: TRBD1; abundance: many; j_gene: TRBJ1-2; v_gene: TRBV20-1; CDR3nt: TGCAGTGCTAGGGGGGACAGAAACTATGGCTACACCTTC; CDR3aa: CSARGDRNYGYTF
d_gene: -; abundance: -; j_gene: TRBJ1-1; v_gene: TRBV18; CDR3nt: TGTGCCAGCTCACCGGTCCGAGGGGAAGCTTTCTTT; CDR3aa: CASSPVRGEAFF
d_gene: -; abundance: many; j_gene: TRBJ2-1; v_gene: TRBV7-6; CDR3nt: TGTGCCAGCAGCTTAGGACAGGCCTCCTACAATGAGCAGTTCTTC; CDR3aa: CASSLGQASYNEQFF
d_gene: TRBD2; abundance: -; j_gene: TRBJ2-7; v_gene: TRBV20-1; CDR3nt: TGCAGTGCCGACGGCCTAGCGGGAAACGAGCAGTACTTC; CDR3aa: CSADGLAGNEQYF
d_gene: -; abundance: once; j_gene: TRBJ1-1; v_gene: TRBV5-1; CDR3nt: TGCGCCAGCAGCTTGCCCCCCGGCGGGATGAACACTGAAGCTTTCTTT; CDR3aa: CASSLPPGGMNTEAFF
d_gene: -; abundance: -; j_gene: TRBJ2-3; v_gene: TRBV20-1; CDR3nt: TGCAGTGCTAGTTCGCCGGGACCAGATACGCAGTATTTT; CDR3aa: CSASSPGPDTQYF
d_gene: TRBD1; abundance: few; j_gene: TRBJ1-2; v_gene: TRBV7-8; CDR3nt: TGTGCCAGCAGTCAGACAGGGGGCGCTGGCTACACCTTC; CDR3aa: CASSQTGGAGYTF
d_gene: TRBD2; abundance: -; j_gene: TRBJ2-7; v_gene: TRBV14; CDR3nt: TGTGCCAGCAGCCGCCGACTAGCGCAAAGCTCCTACGAGCAGTACTTC; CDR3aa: CASSRRLAQSSYEQYF
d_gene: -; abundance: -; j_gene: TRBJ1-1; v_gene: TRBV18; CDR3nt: TGTGCCAGCTCACCAGGAAGTGGGCTTGAAGCTTTCTTT; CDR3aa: CASSPGSGLEAFF
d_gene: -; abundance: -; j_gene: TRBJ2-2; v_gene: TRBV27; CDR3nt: TGTGCCAGCAGTTTACGATTGGGGACCGGGGAGCTGTTTTTT; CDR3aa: CASSLRLGTGELFF
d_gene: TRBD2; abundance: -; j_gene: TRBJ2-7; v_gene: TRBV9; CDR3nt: TGTGCCAGCAGCGTAGGGCGGGAGCGTGAGCAGTACTTC; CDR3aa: CASSVGREREQYF
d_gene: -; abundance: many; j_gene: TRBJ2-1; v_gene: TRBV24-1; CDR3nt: TGTGCCACCAGTGACAAGGGCCGAAATGAGCAGTTCTTC; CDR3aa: CATSDKGRNEQFF
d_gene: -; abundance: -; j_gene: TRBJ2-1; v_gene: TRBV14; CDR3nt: TGTGCCAGCAGCCAAAGCCGGGGTCGGGATGAGCAGTTCTTC; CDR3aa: CASSQSRGRDEQFF
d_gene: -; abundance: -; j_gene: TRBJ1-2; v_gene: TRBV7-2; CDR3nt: TGTGCCAGCAGCCCGAGTCGGAGCCTTTACTATGGCTACACCTTC; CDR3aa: CASSPSRSLYYGYTF
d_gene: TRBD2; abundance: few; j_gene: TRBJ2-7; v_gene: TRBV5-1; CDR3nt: TGCGCCAGCAGGCCTCTAGCGGGGATCTACGAGCAGTACTTC; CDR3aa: CASRPLAGIYEQYF
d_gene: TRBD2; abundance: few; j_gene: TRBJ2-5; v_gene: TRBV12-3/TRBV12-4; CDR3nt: TGTGCCAGCAGTTTAGCGGGTTGGACTAGCGGGAGAGCGGACCAGTACTTC; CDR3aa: CASSLAGWTSGRADQYF
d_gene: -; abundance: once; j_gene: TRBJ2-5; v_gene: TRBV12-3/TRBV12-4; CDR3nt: TGTGCCAGCAGTGGGACGGGTCTGGGGCCTCAAGAGACCCAGTACTTC; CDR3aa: CASSGTGLGPQETQYF
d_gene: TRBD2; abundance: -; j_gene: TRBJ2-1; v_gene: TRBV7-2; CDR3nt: TGTGCCAGCAGCTCGCGACTAGCGGGAGCCTACAATGAGCAGTTCTTC; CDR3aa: CASSSRLAGAYNEQFF
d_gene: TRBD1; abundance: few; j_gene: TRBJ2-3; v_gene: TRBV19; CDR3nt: TGTGCCAGTCGCAGACAGGGGGCTTCAGATACGCAGTATTTT; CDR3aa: CASRRQGASDTQYF
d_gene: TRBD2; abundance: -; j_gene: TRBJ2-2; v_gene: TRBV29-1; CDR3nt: TGCAGCGTTCGGCTGAGGACTAGCGGTATTTCCCCGAACACCGGGGAGCTGTTTTTT; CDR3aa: CSVRLRTSGISPNTGELFF
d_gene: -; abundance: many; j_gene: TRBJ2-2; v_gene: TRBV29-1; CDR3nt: TGCAGCGTTGAAAGTTACACCGGGGAGCTGTTTTTT; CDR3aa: CSVESYTGELFF
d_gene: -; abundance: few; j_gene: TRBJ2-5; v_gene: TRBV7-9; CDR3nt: TGTGCCAGCAGTGGTCGGGGCCCGAAGAACCAAGAGACCCAGTACTTC; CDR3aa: CASSGRGPKNQETQYF
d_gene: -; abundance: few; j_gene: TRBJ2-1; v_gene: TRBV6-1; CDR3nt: TGTGCCAGCAGACCCACCGGACCGCGTGAGCAGTTCTTC; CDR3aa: CASRPTGPREQFF
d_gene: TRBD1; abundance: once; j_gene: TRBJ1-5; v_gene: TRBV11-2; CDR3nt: TGTGCCAGCAGTTACACAGGGGGGAGCAATCAGCCCCAGCATTTT; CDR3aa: CASSYTGGSNQPQHF
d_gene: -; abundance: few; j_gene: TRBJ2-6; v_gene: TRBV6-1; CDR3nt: TGTGCCAGCAGTGAGACAGCTTGGGGTTTTTTCTCTGGGGCCAACGTCCTGACTTTC; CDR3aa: CASSETAWGFFSGANVLTF
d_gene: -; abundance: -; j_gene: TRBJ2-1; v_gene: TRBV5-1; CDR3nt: TGCGCCAGCAGCTTGGAGGGGGGTCGGGACACTGAGCAGTTCTTC; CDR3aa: CASSLEGGRDTEQFF
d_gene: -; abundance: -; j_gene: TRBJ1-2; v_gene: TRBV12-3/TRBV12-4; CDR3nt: TGTGCCAGCAGTTTTGGCAGCTCCTTCTATGGCTACACCTTC; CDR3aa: CASSFGSSFYGYTF
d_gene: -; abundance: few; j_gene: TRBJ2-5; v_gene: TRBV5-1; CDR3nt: TGCGCCAGCAGCTCGATTCGACAGCCACAAGAGACCCAGTACTTC; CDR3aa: CASSSIRQPQETQYF
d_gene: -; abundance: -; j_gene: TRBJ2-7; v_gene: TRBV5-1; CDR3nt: TGCGCCAGCAGCTTGGAGCCGACGGGACACGCAAGCTCCTACGAGCAGTACTTC; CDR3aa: CASSLEPTGHASSYEQYF
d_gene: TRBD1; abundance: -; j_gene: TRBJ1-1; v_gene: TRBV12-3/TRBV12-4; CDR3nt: TGTGCCAGCAGTTTAGCAGACAGGGACCAAGCTTTCTTT; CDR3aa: CASSLADRDQAFF
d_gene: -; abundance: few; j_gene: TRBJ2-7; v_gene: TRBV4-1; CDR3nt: TGCGCCAGCAGCTGTGCGGTATGCTTTACGGGGGCTCCTCACGAGCAGTACTTC; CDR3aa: CASSCAVCFTGAPHEQYF
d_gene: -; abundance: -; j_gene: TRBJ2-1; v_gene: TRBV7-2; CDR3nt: TGTGCCAGCAGCTCCGGGGCCCTTTATAATGAGCAGTTCTTC; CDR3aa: CASSSGALYNEQFF
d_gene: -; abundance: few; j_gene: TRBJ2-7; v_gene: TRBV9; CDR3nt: TGTGCCAGCAGCGACGGCTGGGGGTACGAGCAGTACTTC; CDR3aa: CASSDGWGYEQYF
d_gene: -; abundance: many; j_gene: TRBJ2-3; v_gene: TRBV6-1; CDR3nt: TGTGCCAGCACTGGGGGGCTGCCCACAGATACGCAGTATTTT; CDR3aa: CASTGGLPTDTQYF
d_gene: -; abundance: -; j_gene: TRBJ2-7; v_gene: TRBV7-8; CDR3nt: TGTGCCAGCAGCTTAGGCGTCGGGACTCTTGCCGAGCAGTACTTC; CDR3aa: CASSLGVGTLAEQYF
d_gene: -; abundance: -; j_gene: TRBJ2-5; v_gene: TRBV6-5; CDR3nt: TGTGCCAGCAGTTACTCACGGCCCATGGGGACCCAGTACTTC; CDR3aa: CASSYSRPMGTQYF
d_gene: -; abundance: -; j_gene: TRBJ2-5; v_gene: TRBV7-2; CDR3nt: TGTGCCAGCAGCTTATACGGGAGTTGGGAGACCCAGTACTTC; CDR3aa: CASSLYGSWETQYF
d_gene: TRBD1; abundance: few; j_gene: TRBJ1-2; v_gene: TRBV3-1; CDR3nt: TGTGCCAGCAGCCAACAGGGGGCGATGGATGGCTACACCTTC; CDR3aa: CASSQQGAMDGYTF
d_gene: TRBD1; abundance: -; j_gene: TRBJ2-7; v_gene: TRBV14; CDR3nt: TGTGCCAGCAGCCAAGTGGGACAGAACTACGAGCAGTACTTC; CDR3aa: CASSQVGQNYEQYF
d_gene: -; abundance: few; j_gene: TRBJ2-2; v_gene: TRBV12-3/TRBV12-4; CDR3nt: TGTGCCAGCAGCACTGAGGGGGTCCCGGGGACCGGGGAGCTGTTTTTT; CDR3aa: CASSTEGVPGTGELFF
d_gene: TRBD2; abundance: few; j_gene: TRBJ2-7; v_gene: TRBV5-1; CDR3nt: TGCGCCAGCAGCTTGGCAGCGGGAGGCACCTACGAGCAGTACTTC; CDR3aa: CASSLAAGGTYEQYF